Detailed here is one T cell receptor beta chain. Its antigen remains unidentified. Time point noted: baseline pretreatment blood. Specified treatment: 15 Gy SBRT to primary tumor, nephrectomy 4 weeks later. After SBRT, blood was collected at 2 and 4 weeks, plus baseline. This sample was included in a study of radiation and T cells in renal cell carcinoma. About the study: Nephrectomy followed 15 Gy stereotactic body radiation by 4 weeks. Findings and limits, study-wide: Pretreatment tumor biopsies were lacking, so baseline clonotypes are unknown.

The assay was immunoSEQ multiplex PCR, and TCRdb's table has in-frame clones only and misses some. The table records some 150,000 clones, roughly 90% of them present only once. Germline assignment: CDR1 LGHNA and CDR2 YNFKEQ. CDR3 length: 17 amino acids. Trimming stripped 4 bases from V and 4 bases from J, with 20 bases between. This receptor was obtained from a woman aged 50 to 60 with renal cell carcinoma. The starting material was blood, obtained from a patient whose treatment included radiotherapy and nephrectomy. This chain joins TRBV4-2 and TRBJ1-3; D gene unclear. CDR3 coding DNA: TGTGCCAGCAGCCCCACCTGGGCACTGGGATTCGGAAACACCATATATTTT. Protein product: CASSPTWALGFGNTIYF.